This T cell receptor (beta chain) comes out of a study of blood T cell repertoires in COVID-19. Study background: PBMCs, B-cell-depleted T cells, or T cells provided the cDNA or gDNA that made up the material.

The CDR3 covers 13 residues. Germline V CDR1 and CDR2: ENHRY, SYGVKD. Trimming took 2 bases from V and 8 from J, leaving 12 bases between them. Profiling relied on immunoSEQ multiplex PCR, and the TCRdb table lists in-frame clones only, not all of them. This table holds 130,000 or so clones, 88% found once. This clonotype was obtained from a man in his fifties or sixties with acute or convalescent COVID-19. The V call is TRBV10-3, the J call TRBJ1-2, with D perhaps matching TRBD1 (6 bases). Material: peripheral blood. The CDR3 DNA reads TGTGCCATCAGTGAGGGTCAGGGGTTAGGCTACACCTTC. Protein: CAISEGQGLGYTF.